Presented here are 11 T cell receptor beta chains from one specimen sequenced in a study of CD8 T cells in ankylosing spondylitis. Each CDR3 protein gets one entry after TCRdb re-called the 5' RACE reads with MiXCR. The table records 250,000 to 350,000 distinct CDR3 sequences, roughly 20% of them present only once. Sample: blood, either unsorted or a sorted T cell fraction (not recorded which). Receptor source: a female donor with ankylosing spondylitis or in good health (not recorded which).

This chain links TRBV6-5 with TRBJ2-1; D might be TRBD2 (6 bases). The CDR3 has 14 residues. V was trimmed by 4 bases and J by 7 bases, leaving 14 bases between them. Germline V gives CDR1 MNHEY, CDR2 SVGAGI. The chain's CDR3 is CASSSPRLVNEQFF. CDR3 coding DNA: TGTGCCAGCAGTTCTCCGAGACTAGTTAATGAGCAGTTCTTC.

This clonotype was seen at least ten times. The rearrangement uses TRBV5-1 and TRBJ2-2; 14 nucleotides agree with TRBD2. V gave up 4 bases and J gave up 7 bases; unmatched junction bases: 3. Per germline, CDR1 SGHRS and CDR2 YFSETQ. There are 15 residues in the CDR3. For the CDR3, the DNA is TGCGCCAGCAGCCTCGGGACTAGCGGGGGCGGGGAGCTGTTTTTT. Its translation is CASSLGTSGGGELFF.

A remark on this clonotype: An end of the junction differs from the germline gene, which may be a read error. The gene calls are TRBV12-3 or TRBV12-4 and TRBJ2-7; TRBD2 might be the D (5 bases). There are 13 residues in the CDR3. This CDR3 reads CASSLDPPGKTHF. The CDR3 region has the DNA TGTGCCAGCAGTCTAGACCCCCCGGGAAAGACGCACTTC.

This clonotype was recorded at least ten times. The chain recombines TRBV6-1 with TRBJ1-5; perhaps TRBD1 as D (6 bases). The CDR3 spans 13 residues. Germline V gene sequence: CDR1 MNHNS, CDR2 SASEGT. V gave up 6 bases and J gave up 5 bases, with 11 bases separating them. For the CDR3, the DNA is TGTGCCAGCAGCCCGTCAGGGGATCAGCCCCAGCATTTT. Translating gives CASSPSGDQPQHF.

The table lists this clonotype with a few counts. The chain is built from TRBV12-3 or TRBV12-4 and TRBJ2-1; no definite D call. V was cut by 9 bases and J by 3 bases, with 12 bases left in between. The CDR3 runs 13 residues. CDR3 protein: CARHFKDYNEQFF. The CDR3 nucleotides are TGTGCCAGACACTTTAAAGACTACAATGAGCAGTTCTTC.

This chain joins TRBV4-3 and TRBJ2-1, with 7 bases that match TRBD2. The germline gives CDR1 LGHNA, CDR2 YSLEER. The CDR3 length is 16 residues. V dropped 0 bases and J dropped 7; count of bases not matched to a gene: 9. CDR3 in DNA: TGCGCCAGCAGCCAAGATCCTGGGAGGGAGGTAAATGAGCAGTTCTTC. Translation gives CASSQDPGREVNEQFF.

This clonotype was detected only a few times. This chain connects TRBV7-6 to TRBJ2-3; TRBD2 matches at 13 bases. V lost 1 base to trimming and J lost 1 base; unmatched junction nucleotides: 11. CDR1 and CDR2 from the germline V gene are SGHVS and FNYEAQ. This CDR3 comprises 20 residues. CDR3 nucleotides: TGTGCCAGCAGCTTAGACCGGACTAGCGGGAGAATGCGGGGCACAGATACGCAGTATTTT. It codes for CASSLDRTSGRMRGTDTQYF.

This clonotype was recorded a few times. The V gene is TRBV10-3, the J gene TRBJ2-2; no clear D gene. The ends were cut back, 3 bases at V and 5 bases at J, with 10 bases in the middle. The germline CDR1 and CDR2 sequences are ENHRY and SYGVKD. The CDR3 runs 14 residues. CDR3 nucleotide sequence: TGTGCCATCAGTGATACCGGTAGAACCGGGGAGCTGTTTTTT. This sequence encodes CAISDTGRTGELFF.

The V call is TRBV6-5, the J call TRBJ2-1; D is undetermined. This CDR3 contains 12 residues. Germline CDR1 is MNHEY and CDR2 is SVGAGI. V was pared by 6 bases and J by 2 bases, with 5 bases between. CDR3 protein: CASRGTYNEQFF. The CDR3 DNA sequence: TGTGCCAGCAGGGGAACCTACAATGAGCAGTTCTTC.

This clonotype was counted only a few times. The chain has TRBV3-1 and TRBJ2-1; TRBD2 agrees at 8 bases. J lost 6 bases, V lost 2 bases, and 9 bases had no gene match. Germline V gene data show CDR1 as LGHDT and CDR2 as YNNKEL (reference sequence). This CDR3 has 16 amino acids. CDR3 sequence reads: CASSQPGLGPSNEQFF. The CDR3 nucleotides are TGTGCCAGCAGCCAACCGGGACTAGGGCCATCCAATGAGCAGTTCTTC.

A few counts support this clonotype. The genes are TRBV27 and TRBJ2-3, with D perhaps given as TRBD1 or TRBD2 (5 bases each). V was clipped by 6 bases and J by 1 base, with 17 bases between them. This CDR3 is built from 16 residues. Germline CDR1 and CDR2: MNHEY and SMNVEV (reference sequence). The CDR3 coding sequence is TGTGCCAGCAGCTCTATGAACCGGGGACGCACAGATACGCAGTATTTT. Translated, it gives CASSSMNRGRTDTQYF.